The next 8 T cell receptor beta chains were all read from a single sample in a study of T cell responses to AZD1222 COVID-19 vaccine. TCRdb's table, derived via immunoSEQ multiplex PCR, lists solely in-frame clones and lacks some. The sample yields roughly 200,000 clones, about 93% seen once. Here the sequenced sample was peripheral blood, taken 28 days after the second dose of the MenACWY control vaccine. Receptors were obtained from an adult who received the MenACWY meningococcal vaccine as a control.

Remarks on this clone: One end of the junction does not line up with germline, which may come from a read error. This chain uses TRBV6-1 with TRBJ1-1; the D is unclear. The CDR3 runs 11 residues. Germline loops: CDR1 MNHNS, CDR2 SASEGT. Here the CDR3 reads CASTEVREAFF. CDR3 DNA sequence: TGTGCCAGCACTGAAGTCCGTGAAGCTTTCTTT.

The chain combines TRBV6-5 with TRBJ1-5, with TRBD1 as a possible D gene (6 bases). The CDR3 is 15 residues long. In germline, CDR1 is MNHEY, CDR2 SVGAGI. V was pared by 10 bases and J by 3 bases, with 19 bases between. The CDR3, as DNA: TGTGCCACCTGGAGGGACACCCCATACAATCAGCCCCAGCATTTT. It encodes CATWRDTPYNQPQHF.

The CDR3: CASHSGQGINQPQHF. CDR3 DNA: TGTGCCAGCCACTCGGGACAGGGTATCAATCAGCCCCAGCATTTT. The rearrangement uses TRBV6-5 and TRBJ1-5; 9 bases match TRBD1. Losses at the gene ends were 8 bases for V and 3 bases for J; bases not matched to a gene: 8. Germline loops: CDR1 MNHEY, CDR2 SVGAGI. CDR3 size: 15 residues.

J is TRBJ1-1 and V is TRBV18; D is unclear. V was cut by 1 base and J by 3 bases, with 6 bases left in between. The CDR3 is 13 amino acids. The germline V gene encodes CDR1 KGHSH and CDR2 LQKENI. The CDR3 sequence is CASSPRRDTEAFF. The CDR3 coding sequence is TGTGCCAGCTCACCACGGAGGGACACTGAAGCTTTCTTT. Variable domain in full (rest from reference TRBV18 and TRBJ1-1): NAGVMQNPRHLVRRRGQEARLRCSPMKGHSHVYWYRQLPEEGLKFMVYLQKENIIDESGMPKERFSAEFPKEGPSILRIQQVVRGDSAAYFCASSPRRDTEAFFGQGTRLTVV.

This rearrangement joins TRBV29-1 to TRBJ2-7; D ambiguous. The germline gives CDR1 SQVTM, CDR2 ANQGSEA. The length of the CDR3 is 12 residues. Trimming cost V 3 bases and J 3 bases, with 9 bases left between them. This chain's CDR3 is CSVDIWGYEQYF. CDR3 bases: TGCAGCGTTGATATTTGGGGCTACGAGCAGTACTTC.

The chain has TRBV27 and TRBJ2-1; 7 bases agree with TRBD2. CDR1 MNHEY and CDR2 SMNVEV come from the germline V gene (reference sequence). Losses at the gene ends were 7 bases for V and 2 bases for J; bases not matched to a gene: 5. This CDR3 is 14 amino acids long. The CDR3 nucleotides are TGTGCCAGCATGGGGGGAGGGACCTACAATGAGCAGTTCTTC. It translates to CASMGGGTYNEQFF.

The chain has TRBV5-1 and TRBJ2-3, with 7 bases that match TRBD1. The J segment lost 4 bases and the V segment lost 2 bases, leaving 7 bases of the junction unmatched. The germline V gene encodes CDR1 SGHRS and CDR2 YFSETQ. The CDR3 is made up of 15 amino acids. The CDR3 DNA is TGCGCCAGCAGCTTTGAGGGGGCGGACGCAGATACGCAGTATTTT. Translating gives CASSFEGADADTQYF.

This sequence joins TRBV18 and TRBJ2-7; no firm D call. Germline assignment: CDR1 KGHSH and CDR2 LQKENI. V was clipped by 4 bases and J by 0 bases, with 13 bases between them. The CDR3 length is 15 residues. CDR3 sequence reads: CASSRLGVSSYEQYF. DNA of the CDR3: TGTGCCAGCTCACGTCTTGGGGTGAGCTCCTACGAGCAGTACTTC. The full variable domain, in which reference TRBV18 and TRBJ2-7 provide the parts outside the CDR3, is NAGVMQNPRHLVRRRGQEARLRCSPMKGHSHVYWYRQLPEEGLKFMVYLQKENIIDESGMPKERFSAEFPKEGPSILRIQQVVRGDSAAYFCASSRLGVSSYEQYFGPGTRLTVT.